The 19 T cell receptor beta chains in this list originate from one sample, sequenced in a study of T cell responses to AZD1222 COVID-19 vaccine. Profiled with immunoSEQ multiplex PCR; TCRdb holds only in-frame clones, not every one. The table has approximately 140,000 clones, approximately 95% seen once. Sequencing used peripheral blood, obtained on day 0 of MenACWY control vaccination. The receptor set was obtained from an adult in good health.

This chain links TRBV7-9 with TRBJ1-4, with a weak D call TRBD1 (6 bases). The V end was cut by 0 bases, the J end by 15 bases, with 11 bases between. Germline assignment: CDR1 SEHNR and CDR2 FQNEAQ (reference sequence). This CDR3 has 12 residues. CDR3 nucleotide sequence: TGTGCCAGCAGCTTAGCCCAGGGGCAAGTGTTTTTT. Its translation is CASSLAQGQVFF. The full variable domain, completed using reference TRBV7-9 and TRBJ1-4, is DTGVSQNPRHKITKRGQNVTFRCDPISEHNRLYWYRQTLGQGPEFLTYFQNEAQLEKSRLLSDRFSAERPKGSFSTLEIQRTEQGDSAMYLCASSLAQGQVFFGSGTQLSVL.

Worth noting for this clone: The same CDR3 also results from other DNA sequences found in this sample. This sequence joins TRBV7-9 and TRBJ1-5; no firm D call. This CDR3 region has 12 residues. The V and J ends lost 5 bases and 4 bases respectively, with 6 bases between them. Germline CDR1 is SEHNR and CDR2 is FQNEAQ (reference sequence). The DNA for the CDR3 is TGTGCCAGCAGCACCCTGAATCAGCCCCAGCATTTT. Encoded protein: CASSTLNQPQHF.

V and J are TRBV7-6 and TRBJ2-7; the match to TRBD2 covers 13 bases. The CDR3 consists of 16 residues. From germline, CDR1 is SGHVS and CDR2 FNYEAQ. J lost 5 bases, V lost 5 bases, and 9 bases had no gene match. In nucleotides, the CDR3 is TGTGCCAGCAGCCTAACTAGCGGGAGGGCCCGCGACGAGCAGTACTTC. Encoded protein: CASSLTSGRARDEQYF.

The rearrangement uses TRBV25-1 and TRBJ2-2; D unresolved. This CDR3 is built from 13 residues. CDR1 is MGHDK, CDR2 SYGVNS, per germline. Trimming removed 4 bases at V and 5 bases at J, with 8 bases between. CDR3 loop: CASSGMGTGELFF. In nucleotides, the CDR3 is TGTGCCAGCAGTGGGATGGGGACCGGGGAGCTGTTTTTT. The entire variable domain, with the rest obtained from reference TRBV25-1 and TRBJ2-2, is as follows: EADIYQTPRYLVIGTGKKITLECSQTMGHDKMYWYQQDPGMELHLIHYSYGVNSTEKGDLSSESTVSRIRTEHFPLTLESARPSHTSQYLCASSGMGTGELFFGEGSRLTVL.

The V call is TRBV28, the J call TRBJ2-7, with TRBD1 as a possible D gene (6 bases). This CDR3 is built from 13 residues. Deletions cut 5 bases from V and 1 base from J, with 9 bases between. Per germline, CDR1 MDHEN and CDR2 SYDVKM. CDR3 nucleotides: TGTGCCAGCAGTAGACAGGTTTCCTACGAGCAGTACTTC. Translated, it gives CASSRQVSYEQYF. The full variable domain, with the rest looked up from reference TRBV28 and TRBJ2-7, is DVKVTQSSRYLVKRTGEKVFLECVQDMDHENMFWYRQDPGLGLRLIYFSYDVKMKEKGDIPEGYSVSREKKERFSLILESASTNQTSMYLCASSRQVSYEQYFGPGTRLTVT.

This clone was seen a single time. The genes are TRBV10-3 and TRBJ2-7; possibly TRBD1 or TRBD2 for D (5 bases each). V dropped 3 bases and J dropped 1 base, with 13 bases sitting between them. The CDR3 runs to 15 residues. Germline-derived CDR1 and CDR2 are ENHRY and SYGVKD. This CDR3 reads CAISDRTRGSYEQYF. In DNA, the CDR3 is TGTGCCATCAGTGATCGGACACGGGGATCCTACGAGCAGTACTTC.

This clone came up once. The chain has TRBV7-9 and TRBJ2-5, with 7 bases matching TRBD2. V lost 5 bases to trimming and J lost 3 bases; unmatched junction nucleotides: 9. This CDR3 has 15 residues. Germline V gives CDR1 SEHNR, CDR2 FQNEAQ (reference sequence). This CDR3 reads CASSPYSGTKETQYF. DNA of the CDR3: TGTGCCAGCAGCCCCTATTCCGGGACTAAAGAGACCCAGTACTTC.

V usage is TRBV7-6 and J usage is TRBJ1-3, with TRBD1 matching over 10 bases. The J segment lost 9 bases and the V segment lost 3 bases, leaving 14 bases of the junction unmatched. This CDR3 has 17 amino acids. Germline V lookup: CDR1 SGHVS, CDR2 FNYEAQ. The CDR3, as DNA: TGTGCCAGCAGCTTGGGGACAGGGGACAGATTGAGTGCCACCATATATTTT. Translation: CASSLGTGDRLSATIYF.

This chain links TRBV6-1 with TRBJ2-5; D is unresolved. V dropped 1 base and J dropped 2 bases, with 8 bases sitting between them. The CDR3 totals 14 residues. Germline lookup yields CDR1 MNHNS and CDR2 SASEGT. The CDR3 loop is CASSEGVEQETQYF. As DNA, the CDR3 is TGTGCCAGCAGTGAAGGCGTTGAACAAGAGACCCAGTACTTC.

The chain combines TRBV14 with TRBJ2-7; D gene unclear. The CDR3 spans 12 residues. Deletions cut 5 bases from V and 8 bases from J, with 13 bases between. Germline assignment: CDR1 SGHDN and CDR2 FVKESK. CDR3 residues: CASSVGSFKQYF. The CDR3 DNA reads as TGTGCCAGCAGCGTCGGGTCCTTCAAGCAGTACTTC. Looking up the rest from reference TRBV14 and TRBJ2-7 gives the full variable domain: EAGVTQFPSHSVIEKGQTVTLRCDPISGHDNLYWYRRVMGKEIKFLLHFVKESKQDESGMPNNRFLAERTGGTYSTLKVQPAELEDSGVYFCASSVGSFKQYFGPGTRLTVT.

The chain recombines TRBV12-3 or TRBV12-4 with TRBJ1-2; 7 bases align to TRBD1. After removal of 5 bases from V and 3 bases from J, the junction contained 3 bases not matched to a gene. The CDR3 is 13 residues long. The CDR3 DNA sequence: TGTGCCAGCAGTACCGGGACAGACTATGGCTACACCTTC. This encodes CASSTGTDYGYTF.

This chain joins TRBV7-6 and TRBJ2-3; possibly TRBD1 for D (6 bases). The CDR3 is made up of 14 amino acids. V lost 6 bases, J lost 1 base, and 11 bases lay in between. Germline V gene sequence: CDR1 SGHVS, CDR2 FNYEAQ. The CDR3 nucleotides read TGTGCCAGCAGGGCCAACAGGGGCACAGATACGCAGTATTTT. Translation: CASRANRGTDTQYF.

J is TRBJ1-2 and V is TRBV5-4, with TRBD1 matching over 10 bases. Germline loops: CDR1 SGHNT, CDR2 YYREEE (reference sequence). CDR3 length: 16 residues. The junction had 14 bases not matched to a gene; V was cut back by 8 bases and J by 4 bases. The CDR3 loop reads CASTGTGVPIGYGYTF. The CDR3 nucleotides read TGTGCCAGTACCGGGACAGGGGTTCCCATCGGCTATGGCTACACCTTC.

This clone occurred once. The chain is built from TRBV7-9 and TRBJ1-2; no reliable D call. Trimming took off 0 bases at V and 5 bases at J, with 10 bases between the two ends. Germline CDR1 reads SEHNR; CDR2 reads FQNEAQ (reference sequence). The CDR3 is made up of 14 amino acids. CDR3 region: CASSLATVGYGYTF. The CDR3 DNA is TGTGCCAGCAGCTTAGCGACTGTTGGGTATGGCTACACCTTC.

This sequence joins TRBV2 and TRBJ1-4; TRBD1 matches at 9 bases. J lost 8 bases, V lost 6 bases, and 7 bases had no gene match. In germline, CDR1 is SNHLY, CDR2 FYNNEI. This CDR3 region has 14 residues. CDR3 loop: CASRFRDRDEKLFF. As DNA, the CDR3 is TGTGCCAGCAGGTTCCGGGACAGGGACGAAAAACTGTTTTTT. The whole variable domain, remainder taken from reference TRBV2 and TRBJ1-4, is EPEVTQTPSHQVTQMGQEVILRCVPISNHLYFYWYRQILGQKVEFLVSFYNNEISEKSEIFDDQFSVERPDGSNFTLKIRSTKLEDSAMYFCASRFRDRDEKLFFGSGTQLSVL.

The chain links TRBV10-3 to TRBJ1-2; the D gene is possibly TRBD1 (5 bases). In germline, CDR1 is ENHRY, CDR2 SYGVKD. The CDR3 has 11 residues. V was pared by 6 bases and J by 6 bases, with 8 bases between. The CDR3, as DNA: TGTGCCATCAGGCAGGGTGATGGCTACACCTTC. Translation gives CAIRQGDGYTF.

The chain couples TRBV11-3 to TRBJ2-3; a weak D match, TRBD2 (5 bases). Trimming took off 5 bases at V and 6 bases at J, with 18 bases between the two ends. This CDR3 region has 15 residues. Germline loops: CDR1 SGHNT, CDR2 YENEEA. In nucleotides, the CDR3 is TGTGCCAGCAGCCACGGACGGGCCGGGGTGGATACGCAGTATTTT. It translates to CASSHGRAGVDTQYF.

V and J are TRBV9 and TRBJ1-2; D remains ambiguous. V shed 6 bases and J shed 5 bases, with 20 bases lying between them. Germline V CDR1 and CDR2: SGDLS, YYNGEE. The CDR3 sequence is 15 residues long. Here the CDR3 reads CASTLTGLTGYGYTF. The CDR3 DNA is TGTGCCAGCACCCTCACCGGACTGACTGGGTATGGCTACACCTTC.

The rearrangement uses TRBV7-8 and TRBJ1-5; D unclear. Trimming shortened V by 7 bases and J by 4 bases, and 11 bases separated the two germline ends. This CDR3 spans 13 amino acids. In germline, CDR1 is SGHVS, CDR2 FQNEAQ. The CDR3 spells CASTEGKNQPQHF. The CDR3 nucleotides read TGTGCCAGCACTGAAGGGAAGAATCAGCCCCAGCATTTT.